This T cell receptor beta chain was profiled in a study of blood T cells in healthy people across ages. A J-beta primer mix and a sample-barcoded 5' primer were used in a second PCR of roughly 7 to 12 cycles. Template switching added a 12-random-nucleotide identifier to every cDNA molecule. TCRdb recomputed calls from the 5' RACE reads with MiXCR, one row per CDR3 protein. The table has around 1,700,000 distinct CDR3 sequences, roughly 27% seen once. Looked up from germline, CDR1 is LGHDT and CDR2 is YNNKEL (reference sequence). The germline V and J ends were trimmed by 4 bases and 5 bases, with 17 bases remaining between them. The CDR3 totals 15 residues. Concerning this clonotype: Its antigen remains unidentified.

Overall study findings and caveats: Long-lived and aged donors differed, with more naive CD4+ cells and higher diversity in the long-lived. Per million T cells, TCR beta diversity dropped roughly linearly as age increased.

Input material: blood. The chain carries TRBV3-1 and TRBJ1-1; perhaps TRBD1 as D (6 bases). The sequence came from a young woman in good health. CDR3 sequence: CASSPVHRVRTEAFF. CDR3 coding DNA: TGTGCCAGCAGCCCCGTACACAGGGTTAGGACTGAAGCTTTCTTT.